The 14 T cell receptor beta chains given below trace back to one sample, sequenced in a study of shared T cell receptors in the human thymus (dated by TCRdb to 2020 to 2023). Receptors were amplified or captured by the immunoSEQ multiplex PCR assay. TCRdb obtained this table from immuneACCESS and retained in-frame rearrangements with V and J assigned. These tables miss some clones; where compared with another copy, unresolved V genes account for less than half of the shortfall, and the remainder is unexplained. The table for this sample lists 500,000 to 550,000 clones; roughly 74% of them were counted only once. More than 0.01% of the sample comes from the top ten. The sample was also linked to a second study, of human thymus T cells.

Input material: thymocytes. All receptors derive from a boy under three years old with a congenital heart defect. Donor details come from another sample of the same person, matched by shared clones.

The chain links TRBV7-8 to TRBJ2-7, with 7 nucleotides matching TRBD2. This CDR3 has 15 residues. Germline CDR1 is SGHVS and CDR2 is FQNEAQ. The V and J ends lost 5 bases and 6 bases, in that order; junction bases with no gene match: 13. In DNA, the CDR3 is TGTGCCAGCAGCCCCGCGGTTGCGGGAGACCCCGAGCAGTACTTC. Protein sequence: CASSPAVAGDPEQYF. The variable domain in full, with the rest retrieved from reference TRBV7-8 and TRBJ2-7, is GAGVSQSPRYKVAKRGQDVALRCDPISGHVSLFWYQQALGQGPEFLTYFQNEAQLDKSGLPSDRFFAERPEGSVSTLKIQRTQQEDSAVYLCASSPAVAGDPEQYFGPGTRLTVT.

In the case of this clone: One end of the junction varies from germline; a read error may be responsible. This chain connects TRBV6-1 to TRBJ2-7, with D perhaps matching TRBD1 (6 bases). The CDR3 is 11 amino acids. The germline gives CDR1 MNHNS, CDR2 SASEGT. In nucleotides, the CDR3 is TGTGCCAGCAGCTACCCGGGACAATCAGCCTTC. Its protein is CASSYPGQSAF.

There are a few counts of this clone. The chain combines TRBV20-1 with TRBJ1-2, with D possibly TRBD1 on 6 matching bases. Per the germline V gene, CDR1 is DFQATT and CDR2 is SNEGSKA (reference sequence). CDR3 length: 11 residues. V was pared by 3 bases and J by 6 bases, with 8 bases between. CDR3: CSARDSDGYTF. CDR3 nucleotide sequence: TGCAGTGCTAGGGACAGTGATGGCTACACCTTC.

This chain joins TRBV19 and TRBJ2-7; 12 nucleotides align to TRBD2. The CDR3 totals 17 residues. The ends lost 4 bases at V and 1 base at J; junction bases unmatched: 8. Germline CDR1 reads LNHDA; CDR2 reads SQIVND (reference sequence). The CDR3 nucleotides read TGTGCCAGTAGTACCTCTTATCTAGCGGGAGGGTCCTACGAGCAGTACTTC. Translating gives CASSTSYLAGGSYEQYF.

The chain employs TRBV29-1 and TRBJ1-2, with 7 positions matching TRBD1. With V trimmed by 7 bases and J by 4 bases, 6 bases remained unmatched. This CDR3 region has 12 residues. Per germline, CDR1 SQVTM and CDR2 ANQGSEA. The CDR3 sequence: CSADRAGYGYTF. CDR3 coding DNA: TGCAGCGCCGACAGGGCCGGCTATGGCTACACCTTC.

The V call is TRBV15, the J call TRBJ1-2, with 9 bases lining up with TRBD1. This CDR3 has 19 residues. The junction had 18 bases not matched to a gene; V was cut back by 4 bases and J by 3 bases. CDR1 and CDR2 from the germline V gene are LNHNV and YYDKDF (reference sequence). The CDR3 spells CATSTDPARDRDGDYGYTF. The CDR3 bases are TGTGCCACCAGCACCGACCCAGCAAGGGACAGGGATGGGGACTATGGCTACACCTTC.

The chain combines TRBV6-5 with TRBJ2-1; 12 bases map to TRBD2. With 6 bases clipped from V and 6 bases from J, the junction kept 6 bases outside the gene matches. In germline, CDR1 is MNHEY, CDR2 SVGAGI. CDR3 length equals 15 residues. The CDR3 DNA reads TGTGCCAGCAGGGAACTAGCGGGAGGAGGCAATGAGCAGTTCTTC. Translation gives CASRELAGGGNEQFF.

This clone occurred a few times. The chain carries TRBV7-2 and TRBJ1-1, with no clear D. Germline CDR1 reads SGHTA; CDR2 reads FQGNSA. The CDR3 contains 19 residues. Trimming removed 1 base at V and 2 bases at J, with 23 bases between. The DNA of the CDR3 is TGTGCCAGCAGCTTAGGGGCGGGGTTTGGTCAGGTCGCTAACACTGAAGCTTTCTTT. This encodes CASSLGAGFGQVANTEAFF.

For the CDR3, the DNA is TGTGCCAGCAGTTACTCTGCTAGCGGCGAAGAGACCCAGTACTTC. As protein: CASSYSASGEETQYF. V usage is TRBV6-5 and J usage is TRBJ2-5; 7 bases map to TRBD2. Germline V gene lookup returns CDR1 MNHEY and CDR2 SVGAGI. With V trimmed by 0 bases and J by 3 bases, 4 bases remained unmatched. The CDR3 has 15 residues.

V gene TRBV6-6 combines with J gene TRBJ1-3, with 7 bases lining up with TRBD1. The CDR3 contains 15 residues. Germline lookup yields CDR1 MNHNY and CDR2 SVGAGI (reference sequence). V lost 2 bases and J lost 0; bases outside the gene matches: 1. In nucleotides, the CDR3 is TGTGCCAGCAGTTACCGGGACAGCTCTGGAAACACCATATATTTT. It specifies CASSYRDSSGNTIYF.

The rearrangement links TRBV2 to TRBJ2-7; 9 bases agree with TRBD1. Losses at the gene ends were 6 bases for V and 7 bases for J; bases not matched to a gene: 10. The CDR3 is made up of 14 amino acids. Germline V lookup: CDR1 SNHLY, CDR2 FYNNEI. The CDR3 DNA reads TGTGCCAGCAGGCAGGACAGGGGAGAGGATGAGCAGTACTTC. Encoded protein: CASRQDRGEDEQYF.

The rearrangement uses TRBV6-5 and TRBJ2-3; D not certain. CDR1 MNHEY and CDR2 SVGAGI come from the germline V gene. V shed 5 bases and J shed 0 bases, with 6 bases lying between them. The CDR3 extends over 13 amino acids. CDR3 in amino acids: CASSERSTDTQYF. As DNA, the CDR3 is TGTGCCAGCAGTGAGCGCAGCACAGATACGCAGTATTTT.

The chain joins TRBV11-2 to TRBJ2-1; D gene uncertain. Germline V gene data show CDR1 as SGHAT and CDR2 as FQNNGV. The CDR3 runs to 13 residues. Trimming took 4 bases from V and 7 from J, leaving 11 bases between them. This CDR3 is CASSSVRSNEQFF. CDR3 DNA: TGTGCCAGCAGCTCCGTTAGGAGTAATGAGCAGTTCTTC.

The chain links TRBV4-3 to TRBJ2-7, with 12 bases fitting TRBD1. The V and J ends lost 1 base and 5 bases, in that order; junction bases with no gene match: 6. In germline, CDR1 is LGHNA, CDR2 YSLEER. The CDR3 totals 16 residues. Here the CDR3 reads CASSQVWGQGANEQYF. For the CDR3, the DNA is TGCGCCAGCAGCCAAGTTTGGGGACAGGGGGCCAACGAGCAGTACTTC.